A selection of T cell receptor beta chains follows, all from one sample in a study of blood T cells in healthy people across ages. TCRdb re-analysed the 5' RACE reads in MiXCR, keeping a single row per CDR3 protein. The data contain 660,000 or so distinct CDR3 sequences, approximately 59% of them seen just once; the ten biggest clones take up roughly 34%. Input material: blood. The origin of the receptors is a man aged 55 to 70 in good health. The CDR3 runs from the conserved cysteine through the conserved F or W. The D gene is left open where the match is weak. The listing skips clone size in some rows; elsewhere it reads once, few, many or a size class.

j_call v_call clone_size d_call cdr3_aa cdr3_nt
TRBJ2-5 TRBV27 . . CASSSAGHQETQYF TGTGCCAGCAGTTCGGCAGGCCATCAAGAGACCCAGTACTTC
TRBJ2-3 TRBV6-2/TRBV6-3 . . CASSYVPGDTQYF TGTGCCAGCAGTTACGTTCCAGGAGATACGCAGTATTTT
TRBJ2-3 TRBV12-3/TRBV12-4 . TRBD2 CASSFKRDLDTQYF TGTGCCAGCAGTTTTAAGCGGGACCTAGATACGCAGTATTTT
TRBJ2-4 TRBV11-2 . . CASSQGGLLREQYF TGTGCCAGCAGCCAGGGGGGCCTCTTAAGGGAGCAGTACTTC
TRBJ2-5 TRBV6-1 . TRBD2 CASSVLLAVRGETQYF TGTGCCAGCAGTGTCCTCCTAGCGGTGAGGGGAGAGACCCAGTACTTC
TRBJ2-7 TRBV7-2 few . CASTLVAGYNEQYF TGTGCCAGCACTTTAGTGGCGGGGTACAACGAGCAGTACTTC
TRBJ1-4 TRBV28 . . CASSLPPLREKLFF TGTGCCAGCAGTCTGCCGCCTCTCAGGGAAAAACTGTTTTTT
TRBJ2-5 TRBV5-6 . . CASSASWWETQYF TGTGCCAGCAGCGCTAGCTGGTGGGAGACCCAGTACTTC
TRBJ2-1 TRBV3-1 . TRBD1 CASSQGGQGNEQFF TGTGCCAGCAGCCAAGGAGGACAGGGCAATGAGCAGTTCTTC
TRBJ1-4 TRBV20-1 few . CSARDTGTNEKLFF TGCAGTGCTAGGGACACGGGAACTAATGAAAAACTGTTTTTT
TRBJ2-7 TRBV21-1 many . CASSHLTVSYEQYF TGTGCCAGCAGCCATTTAACGGTCTCCTACGAGCAGTACTTC